This T cell receptor beta chain was profiled in a study of cytomegalovirus exposure and HLA in healthy donors. Study details: Previous work identified roughly 120 million unique TCR beta sequences from roughly 170 million T cells. Study-level results: Common viral pathogens (according to a later analysis) appeared linked to several of the most significant clusters. Cytomegalovirus-associated TCR beta chains were listed, numbering more than 150. One cluster of highly shared sequence variants probably arose as a sequencing artifact.

The PCR had 60 Vbeta and 13 Jbeta primers. Only in-frame clones appear in the TCRdb table, and some are missing; sequencing was by immunoSEQ multiplex PCR. Its table lists around 150,000 clones. The CDR3 runs 15 residues. The V and J ends lost 5 bases and 6 bases respectively, with 17 bases between them. Looked up from germline, CDR1 is MNHNY and CDR2 is SVGAGI (reference sequence). On this clone itself: What it binds is not known.

The J gene is TRBJ1-5, the V gene TRBV6-6, with a weak D call TRBD1 (5 bases). This clonotype originated in a man under 40 in good health and CMV-seronegative. The sequenced sample was PBMCs. The CDR3 reads CASSISPGGTQPQHF. The CDR3 nucleotides read TGTGCCAGCAGTATTAGCCCGGGAGGGACTCAGCCCCAGCATTTT.